A selection of T cell receptor beta chains follows, all from one sample in a study of blood T cell repertoires in COVID-19. Produced via immunoSEQ multiplex PCR; TCRdb's table is partial and in-frame only. The sample includes 250,000 to 300,000 clones, approximately 91% of them seen just once. The sequencing sample was made of PBMCs or T cells enriched from blood (not recorded which). The receptor source for this set is a woman in her thirties or forties with acute COVID-19. Each CDR3 is given with its conserved first and last residue. A D gene is named only where the DNA matches it firmly. Clone size is stated in some rows and not others, as once, few, many or a class when expanded.

. . TRBJ1-6 TRBV19 CASSIDGFRGMGSPLHF TGTGCCAGTAGTATAGATGGTTTTCGCGGGATGGGTTCACCCCTCCACTTT
. . TRBJ1-5 TRBV27 CASSPGLRGSNQPQHF TGTGCCAGCAGTCCAGGGTTACGGGGGAGCAATCAGCCCCAGCATTTT
TRBD2 . TRBJ2-5 TRBV5-1 CASSPAGGREETQYF TGCGCCAGCAGCCCCGCGGGCGGGAGGGAAGAGACCCAGTACTTC
TRBD1 . TRBJ2-1 TRBV4-2 CASSPGQGRNEQFF TGTGCCAGCAGCCCGGGACAGGGTAGAAATGAGCAGTTCTTC
. . TRBJ1-3 TRBV12-3/TRBV12-4 CASSDSKGNTIYF TGTGCCAGCAGCGACAGTAAAGGAAACACCATATATTTT
TRBD1 . TRBJ2-1 TRBV5-4 CASSEDRGAQFF TGTGCCAGCAGCGAGGACAGGGGAGCACAGTTCTTC
. . TRBJ2-7 TRBV11-2 CASSLGPDTSYEQYF TGTGCCAGCAGCTTAGGTCCCGACACGTCCTACGAGCAGTACTTC
. . TRBJ1-1 TRBV11-3 CASSANQAVNTEAFF TGTGCCAGCAGCGCCAACCAGGCTGTGAACACTGAAGCTTTCTTT
TRBD2 once TRBJ2-5 TRBV5-4 CASSLGLAGLSETQYF TGTGCCAGCAGCCTCGGACTAGCGGGACTTTCAGAGACCCAGTACTTC
TRBD2 . TRBJ2-5 TRBV20-1 CSASTVKRGGPHQETQYF TGCAGTGCTAGTACCGTGAAGCGGGGCGGTCCCCACCAAGAGACCCAGTACTTC
TRBD1 . TRBJ1-5 TRBV3-1/TRBV3-2 CASSQHQGAGQPQHF TGTGCCAGCAGCCAGCATCAGGGGGCTGGACAGCCCCAGCATTTT
. . TRBJ1-5 TRBV19 CASSMGTQGLSNQPQHF TGTGCCAGTAGTATGGGGACACAGGGTTTAAGCAATCAGCCCCAGCATTTT
. . TRBJ1-5 TRBV6-1 CASSEERRVGNQPQHF TGTGCCAGCAGTGAAGAAAGGAGGGTTGGGAATCAGCCCCAGCATTTT
. . TRBJ1-1 TRBV14 CASSTFDSMNTEAFF TGTGCCAGCAGCACTTTTGACAGCATGAACACTGAAGCTTTCTTT
TRBD1 . TRBJ2-5 TRBV6-2/TRBV6-3 CASSSGQGFGTQYF TGTGCCAGCAGTTCGGGACAGGGATTTGGGACCCAGTACTTC
. . TRBJ2-1 TRBV27 CASSTTRGSYEQFF TGTGCCAGCAGCACTACCAGGGGCTCCTATGAGCAGTTCTTC
. . TRBJ1-1 TRBV19 CASSITVLTEAFF TGTGCCAGTAGTATTACAGTCCTCACTGAAGCTTTCTTT
. . TRBJ2-2 TRBV11-3 CASSLDPSARQGTGELFF TGTGCCAGCAGCTTAGATCCGTCTGCGCGGCAGGGCACCGGGGAGCTGTTTTTT
. . TRBJ1-1 TRBV27 CASSLSPTLGGSKEAFF TGTGCCAGCAGTTTATCGCCAACGCTGGGTGGGAGTAAAGAAGCTTTCTTT
. . TRBJ1-1 TRBV25-1 CASSRGEDTEAFF TGTGCCAGCAGCCGGGGAGAGGACACTGAAGCTTTCTTT
. . TRBJ1-5 TRBV5-5 CASSLASVSRPQHF TGTGCCAGCAGCTTGGCATCGGTATCGAGGCCCCAGCATTTT
TRBD1 . TRBJ1-5 TRBV6-2/TRBV6-3 CASSYSGTVVRPQHF TGTGCCAGCAGTTACTCCGGGACAGTGGTTCGGCCCCAGCATTTT
TRBD2 . TRBJ2-6 TRBV28 CASSLRAGVSGANVLTF TGTGCCAGCAGTTTACGAGCGGGAGTGTCAGGGGCCAACGTCCTGACTTTC
. . TRBJ1-6 TRBV2 CASARDVNSPLHF TGTGCCAGCGCGAGGGATGTAAATTCACCCCTCCACTTT
TRBD2 . TRBJ2-1 TRBV4-2 CASSQDVGLAGGNEQFF TGTGCCAGCAGCCAAGATGTAGGGCTAGCGGGAGGGAATGAGCAGTTCTTC
TRBD1 . TRBJ1-2 TRBV5-1 CASSMQGAETYTF TGCGCCAGCAGCATGCAGGGGGCTGAAACCTACACCTTC
. . TRBJ1-2 TRBV9 CASSATPGQGSGYTF TGTGCCAGCAGCGCGACCCCAGGGCAGGGAAGTGGCTACACCTTC
TRBD2 . TRBJ2-5 TRBV18 CASSPGLAGLQETQYF TGTGCCAGCTCACCCGGACTAGCGGGGCTCCAAGAGACCCAGTACTTC
. . TRBJ2-1 TRBV4-1 CASSQGHRESYNEQFF TGCGCCAGCAGCCAGGGTCACAGGGAATCCTACAATGAGCAGTTCTTC
. . TRBJ2-1 TRBV24-1 CATSDLPTRASGRQFF TGTGCCACCAGTGATTTGCCGACCAGGGCTTCGGGCCGGCAGTTCTTC
TRBD2 . TRBJ2-5 TRBV10-3 CAISAGTSGGAAETQYF TGTGCCATCAGCGCCGGGACTAGCGGGGGGGCGGCAGAGACCCAGTACTTC
TRBD1 . TRBJ1-1 TRBV7-3 CASSLTRGTDAFF TGTGCCAGCAGCTTAACTCGTGGGACAGACGCTTTCTTT
. . TRBJ2-7 TRBV7-5 CVRSLGQDEQYF TGTGTCAGAAGCCTCGGACAGGACGAGCAGTACTTC
. . TRBJ1-5 TRBV24-1 CATSGGGQWSNQPQHF TGTGCCACCAGTGGAGGGGGTCAATGGAGCAATCAGCCCCAGCATTTT
TRBD1 . TRBJ1-1 TRBV5-1 CASSRQGWNTEAFF TGCGCCAGCAGCAGACAGGGTTGGAACACTGAAGCTTTCTTT
. . TRBJ2-5 TRBV5-1 CASSPSPVGGETQYF TGCGCCAGCAGCCCAAGTCCGGTGGGCGGGGAGACCCAGTACTTC
TRBD1 . TRBJ1-5 TRBV6-5 CASMVQGGHQPQHF TGTGCCAGCATGGTACAGGGGGGTCATCAGCCCCAGCATTTT
. few TRBJ2-3 TRBV4-2 CASSQAITNQRVPDTQYF TGTGCCAGCAGCCAAGCTATAACTAACCAACGGGTCCCAGATACGCAGTATTTT
. . TRBJ1-3 TRBV18 CASSSGTTGNTIYF TGTGCCAGCTCATCGGGAACAACGGGAAACACCATATATTTT
TRBD1 . TRBJ1-2 TRBV6-2/TRBV6-3 CASSDKPGQAVIGYTF TGTGCCAGCAGTGACAAACCGGGACAGGCAGTGATCGGCTACACCTTC
TRBD1 once TRBJ1-1 TRBV2 CASSGTGGTEAFF TGTGCCAGCAGTGGGACAGGGGGCACTGAAGCTTTCTTT
. . TRBJ2-7 TRBV21-1 CASSKGLGDCSAYEQYF TGTGCCAGCAGCAAAGGACTAGGGGACTGTTCCGCCTACGAGCAGTACTTC
. . TRBJ1-1 TRBV5-5 CASSLAQGNTEAFF TGTGCCAGCAGCTTGGCACAGGGAAACACTGAAGCTTTCTTT
TRBD1 . TRBJ2-7 TRBV19 CATSSTGTGGYEQYF TGTGCCACCAGTTCCACCGGGACAGGGGGCTACGAGCAGTACTTC
. . TRBJ2-3 TRBV7-2 CASSPSGTSTDTQYF TGTGCCAGCAGCCCCTCCGGGACTAGCACAGATACGCAGTATTTT
. once TRBJ1-2 TRBV2 CASSESLFGGYTF TGTGCCAGCAGTGAAAGTTTATTCGGGGGCTACACCTTC
. . TRBJ1-3 TRBV5-1 CASSAGTGSSGNTIYF TGCGCCAGCAGCGCCGGAACAGGGTCCTCTGGAAACACCATATATTTT
. . TRBJ1-6 TRBV2 CASGENYNSPLHF TGTGCCAGCGGGGAGAATTATAATTCACCCCTCCACTTT
TRBD1 . TRBJ2-2 TRBV7-8 CASSLRDRVGSNTGELFF TGTGCCAGCAGCTTAAGAGACAGGGTGGGGAGTAACACCGGGGAGCTGTTTTTT
. . TRBJ2-1 TRBV12-3/TRBV12-4 CASSFRGRNEQFF TGTGCCAGCAGTTTTAGGGGCCGCAATGAGCAGTTCTTC
TRBD2 once TRBJ2-6 TRBV2 CASSSSGGAGANVLTF TGTGCCAGCAGCTCCTCCGGGGGGGCCGGGGCCAACGTCCTGACTTTC
. . TRBJ2-1 TRBV10-3 CAISRLGDEQFF TGTGCCATCAGTCGACTAGGAGATGAGCAGTTCTTC
. . TRBJ2-2 TRBV27 CASRGAGSTGELFF TGTGCCAGCAGAGGGGCCGGTAGTACCGGGGAGCTGTTTTTT
. once TRBJ1-2 TRBV29-1 CSVQGAEYGYTF TGCAGCGTCCAAGGGGCGGAATATGGCTACACCTTC
. once TRBJ1-5 TRBV30 CAWSPPYSNQPQHF TGTGCCTGGAGTCCCCCGTATAGCAATCAGCCCCAGCATTTT
. . TRBJ1-2 TRBV2 CASSEGGQSGYTF TGTGCCAGCAGTGAAGGCGGGCAGTCGGGCTACACCTTC
TRBD1 . TRBJ2-1 TRBV24-1 CATSDPQGAYNEQFF TGTGCCACCAGTGACCCACAGGGGGCCTACAATGAGCAGTTCTTC
TRBD1 . TRBJ1-1 TRBV5-1 CASSSQGTKVNTEAFF TGCGCCAGCAGCTCACAGGGGACCAAGGTGAACACTGAAGCTTTCTTT